These T cell receptor beta chains were read from a single sample in a study of cytomegalovirus exposure and HLA in healthy donors. This table comes from immunoSEQ multiplex PCR, and its TCRdb copy is limited to in-frame clones, with some not included. Found here are around 170,000 clones, just under 80% of them singletons; the top ten hold more than 6%. What was sequenced was PBMCs. The receptors come from a middle-aged woman in good health and CMV-seropositive. CDR3s include the opening cysteine and the closing phenylalanine or tryptophan. A D gene is named only where the DNA matches it firmly. The size entry is marked missing in some rows and otherwise reads once, few, many or a size class.

d_call j_call v_call clone_size cdr3_aa cdr3_nt
TRBD1 TRBJ2-2 TRBV5-1 once CASSFGQGNTGELFF TGCGCCAGCAGCTTCGGACAGGGAAACACCGGGGAGCTGTTTTTT
. TRBJ1-2 TRBV4-3 . CASSQDRSGNGYTF TGCGCCAGCAGCCAAGATCGTTCGGGGAATGGCTACACCTTC
. TRBJ1-4 TRBV5-4 few CASSLGSGTFEKLFF TGTGCCAGCAGCTTGGGTTCAGGAACATTTGAAAAACTGTTTTTT
. TRBJ1-2 TRBV5-4 . CASSLVHRDNSGYTF TGTGCCAGCAGCTTGGTGCACAGGGATAACTCTGGCTACACCTTC
TRBD1 TRBJ1-1 TRBV7-2 . CASSETGGTEAFF TGTGCCAGCAGCGAGACAGGGGGCACTGAAGCTTTCTTT
. TRBJ1-5 TRBV19 . CASSIDIATRGQPQHF TGTGCCAGTAGTATAGATATTGCCACTCGGGGTCAGCCCCAGCATTTT
. TRBJ2-2 TRBV2 . CASRVFGTNTGELFF TGTGCCAGCAGGGTTTTCGGGACGAACACCGGGGAGCTGTTTTTT
. TRBJ2-1 TRBV30 . CAWSVQGKSQFF TGTGCCTGGAGTGTACAGGGAAAATCACAGTTCTTC
. TRBJ2-3 TRBV5-1 . CASSLVGTSTDTQYF TGCGCCAGCAGCTTGGTTGGGACTAGCACAGATACGCAGTATTTT
. TRBJ1-1 TRBV5-6 . CASSPNYVNTEAFF TGTGCCAGCAGCCCTAACTATGTTAACACTGAAGCTTTCTTT
TRBD1 TRBJ2-7 TRBV4-1 . CASSPDRELYEQYF TGCGCCAGCAGCCCCGACAGGGAACTTTACGAGCAGTACTTC